A selection of T cell receptor beta chains follows, all from one sample in a study of CD8 T cells in acute hepatitis C reinfection. TCRdb keeps only in-frame clones here, not all; method: immunoSEQ multiplex PCR. The sample lists tens of thousands of clones, 75% to 90% occurring once. Sequences were obtained from naive CD8+ T cells from PBMCs. The origin of the receptors is a young woman who spontaneously cleared hepatitis C infection. CDR3s leave out the opening cysteine and the closing phenylalanine or tryptophan. Rows give clone size only sometimes, using once, few, many, or a class for an expanded clone.

TRBV21-1	NA	TRBJ2-7	ASSKDGYRSSYEQY
TRBV9	NA	TRBJ1-6	ASSGLEGTLH
TRBV4-1	few	TRBJ2-7	ASSQEDLDEQY
TRBV12-1	medium-sized	TRBJ2-1	ASTNYRDRGF
TRBV2	NA	TRBJ2-1	ASRGLAGINEQF
TRBV11-2	NA	TRBJ2-7	ASSLDLLGLASNEQY
TRBV5-4	NA	TRBJ2-7	ASSTQGYEQY
TRBV14	once	TRBJ2-7	ASSQDPGDEQY
TRBV10-3	NA	TRBJ1-5	AISDQINTGDLYSNQPQH
TRBV6-5	NA	TRBJ1-2	ASSYSSRGGYT
TRBV6-1	NA	TRBJ1-5	ASRGTSGGQPQH
TRBV5-1	NA	TRBJ2-1	ASSISGTVYNEQF
TRBV6-1	NA	TRBJ2-5	ATEGGETQY
TRBV5-1	NA	TRBJ1-1	ASSLVNTEAF
TRBV5-1	NA	TRBJ2-2	ASSLTSGGTGELF
TRBV7-9	NA	TRBJ1-1	ASSFGQGMNTEAF
TRBV7-8	NA	TRBJ1-5	ASSLKGGSNQPQH
TRBV9	NA	TRBJ2-7	ASSLGTASYEQY
TRBV4-2	NA	TRBJ2-1	ASSQAGPPYNEQF
TRBV4-1	NA	TRBJ2-5	ASSQGTSGETQY
TRBV5-6	NA	TRBJ2-7	ASSPRDRGSYEQY
TRBV19	few	TRBJ2-2	ATLGGPTGELF
TRBV27	NA	TRBJ1-5	ASSWSGNQPQH
TRBV11-2	NA	TRBJ2-1	ASSLVEDPYNEQF
TRBV6-5	NA	TRBJ1-2	ASSTQGQANGYT
TRBV6-6	NA	TRBJ1-1	ASGFTEAF
TRBV14	NA	TRBJ2-7	ASSQVRWAEEQY
TRBV9	NA	TRBJ1-1	ASSGNEAF
TRBV14	NA	TRBJ2-1	ASSQGQSSYNEQF
TRBV11-1	NA	TRBJ2-4	ASSKGTSGENIQY
TRBV10-3	once	TRBJ1-5	AISDDRLIPQH
TRBV9	few	TRBJ1-1	ASSGRTGRNTEAF
TRBV19	NA	TRBJ2-7	ASSMDPYEQY
TRBV6-5	NA	TRBJ2-7	ASSEPPGGYEQY
TRBV6-5	NA	TRBJ2-7	ASSYQRGYEQY
TRBV7-6	NA	TRBJ2-3	ASSFSLNLAGGQDTQY
TRBV27	few	TRBJ2-7	ASSSRDRSSYEQY
TRBV9	NA	TRBJ2-2	ASSDNGQGAIGTGELF
TRBV9	once	NA	ASSVEQGAGAYEQY
TRBV7-9	NA	TRBJ2-1	ASSWDRSSTYNEQF
TRBV7-9	NA	TRBJ2-1	ASSLGPTEQF
TRBV19	few	TRBJ2-7	ASSMGLAYEQY
TRBV27	once	TRBJ1-6	ASTIGTGNSPLH
TRBV19	NA	TRBJ2-1	ASSFRLAETYNEQF
TRBV7-8	NA	TRBJ1-5	ASSLGDSYSNQPQH
TRBV4-1	NA	TRBJ2-5	ASSQDGRETQY
TRBV6-5	NA	TRBJ2-7	ASIDRLLYEQY
TRBV4-2	NA	TRBJ2-7	ASSQENTGGISYEQY
TRBV29-1	NA	TRBJ2-7	SVGDQYEQY
TRBV10-3	NA	TRBJ1-5	AISAGKQGTNQPQH
TRBV4-1	NA	TRBJ1-1	ASREVMNTEAF
TRBV6-6	NA	TRBJ2-1	ASEIGSSDEQF
TRBV9	NA	TRBJ1-1	ASSSAVNTEAF
TRBV5-4	NA	TRBJ1-4	ASSFRGVAEKLF
TRBV2	few	TRBJ1-2	ASSGSGYT
TRBV7-9	NA	TRBJ2-7	ASSLRSGGRASEQY
TRBV4-2	few	TRBJ1-5	ASSQGDREDQPQH